The next 4 T cell receptor beta chains were all read from a single sample in a study of Ad26.COV2.S vaccination and SARS-CoV-2 variants. Treatment denoted: roughly 20 received Ad26.COV2.S at low or high dose, single or two shots; about 5 received placebo; per-sample allocation not given. Sampling occurred on day 63 after the first vaccine or placebo injection. TCRdb's copy holds only in-frame clones and misses some; the assay was immunoSEQ multiplex PCR. This sample has around 380,000 clones; less than 90% occur once, and the top ten carry roughly 3%. Sequenced here: peripheral blood, sampled in a trial of Ad26.COV2.S vaccine versus placebo. These TCRs come from a person between 18 and 65 years old who received the Ad26.COV2.S COVID-19 vaccine or a placebo.

The chain links TRBV5-8 to TRBJ2-2, with 7 bases aligning to TRBD2. The CDR3 consists of 16 residues. Germline CDR1 reads SGHTS; CDR2 reads YDEGEE. Trimming took 1 base from V and 4 from J; bases not matched to a gene: 7. The CDR3 spells CASSLIAGDSTGELFF. Written as DNA, the CDR3 is TGTGCCAGCAGCTTGATAGCGGGCGATTCCACCGGGGAGCTGTTTTTT.

The chain recombines TRBV6-5 with TRBJ2-2, with 7 bases that match TRBD1. The germline CDR1 and CDR2 sequences are MNHEY and SVGAGI. V shed 0 bases and J 1 base; nucleotides not matched to a gene: 2. The CDR3 is 16 residues long. CDR3 DNA: TGTGCCAGCAGTTACTCTGGGACAGAGAACACCGGGGAGCTGTTTTTT. Its protein product is CASSYSGTENTGELFF.

V is TRBV5-4 and J is TRBJ1-6, with TRBD1 matching 10 bases. The CDR3 sequence is 14 residues long. Germline CDR1 and CDR2: SGHNT and YYREEE (reference sequence). With 8 bases clipped from V and 10 bases from J, the junction kept 9 bases outside the gene matches. The CDR3: CASGWDRGMSPLHF. CDR3 nucleotides: TGTGCCAGTGGATGGGACAGGGGTATGTCACCCCTCCACTTT.

V usage is TRBV9 and J usage is TRBJ2-3; 7 nucleotides match TRBD2. Germline loops: CDR1 SGDLS, CDR2 YYNGEE. Germline trimming cut 3 bases from V and 0 bases from J; bases unmatched to any gene: 10. CDR3 length: 17 residues. CDR3 amino acids: CASSGQGGAGSTDTQYF. CDR3 nucleotide sequence: TGTGCCAGCAGCGGACAAGGCGGAGCGGGGAGCACAGATACGCAGTATTTT.